These 3 T cell receptor beta chains were all obtained from the same sample, sequenced in a study of cytomegalovirus exposure and HLA in healthy donors. The PCR employed 60 Vbeta primers together with 13 Jbeta primers. This table comes from immunoSEQ multiplex PCR, and its TCRdb copy is limited to in-frame clones, with some not included. Here the sample spans about 150,000 clones, roughly 78% being singletons. Material for sequencing was PBMCs. The receptors were gathered from a woman in her fifties or sixties in good health and CMV-seropositive.

The rearrangement links TRBV25-1 to TRBJ2-2, with 8 nucleotides matching TRBD1. This CDR3 has 14 residues. The germline V gene encodes CDR1 MGHDK and CDR2 SYGVNS. With 6 bases clipped from V and 5 bases from J, the junction kept 5 bases outside the gene matches. Here the CDR3 reads CASSRTGRTGELFF. The CDR3 DNA sequence: TGTGCCAGCAGCAGGACAGGGCGGACCGGGGAGCTGTTTTTT.

This chain links TRBV6-5 with TRBJ1-1; perhaps TRBD1 as D (5 bases). CDR3 length: 14 amino acids. The ends were cut back, 7 bases at V and 2 bases at J, with 14 bases in the middle. Germline V gene sequence: CDR1 MNHEY, CDR2 SVGAGI. CDR3 sequence reads: CASKLTEVNTEAFF. The CDR3, as DNA: TGTGCCAGCAAATTGACAGAAGTAAACACTGAAGCTTTCTTT.

The chain recombines TRBV7-9 with TRBJ2-2; 7 nucleotides match TRBD1. After removal of 4 bases from V and 6 bases from J, the junction contained 2 bases not matched to a gene. CDR3 length: 13 residues. Germline CDR1 is SEHNR and CDR2 is FQNEAQ (reference sequence). CDR3 DNA sequence: TGTGCCAGCAGCTCGACAGGGCCCGGGGAGCTGTTTTTT. It specifies CASSSTGPGELFF.